This is a list of T cell receptor beta chains from one sample in a study of shared clonotypes between healthy human individuals. Clones were sequenced by immunoSEQ multiplex PCR, and TCRdb holds only the in-frame ones, with some missing. The sample records just over 2,000,000 clones, roughly 95% being singletons. Sequenced input: naive CD4+ T cells sorted from blood. These receptors were obtained from a young man in good health. The CDR3 runs from the conserved cysteine through the conserved F or W. A D gene is named only where the DNA matches it firmly. Part of the rows lack a size; the others show once, few, many or a class for expanded clones.

v_call	clone_size	j_call	d_call	cdr3_nt	cdr3_aa
TRBV4-1	.	TRBJ2-2	TRBD1	TGCGCCAGCAGCCGAGGGACAGGGGCGCCCACCGGGGAGCTGTTTTTT	CASSRGTGAPTGELFF
TRBV4-3	.	TRBJ2-3	TRBD2	TGCGCCAGCAGCCAAGGAAGTGTGACTAGCGGGAGCACAGATACGCAGTATTTT	CASSQGSVTSGSTDTQYF
TRBV9	.	TRBJ2-3	.	TGTGCCAGCAGCCCCTCCGGCATTGGGGATACGCAGTATTTT	CASSPSGIGDTQYF
TRBV11-2	.	TRBJ2-2	.	TGTGCCAGCAGCGCTCCGGGGGATTGGGCCGGGGAGCTGTTTTTT	CASSAPGDWAGELFF
TRBV6-6	.	TRBJ2-7	.	TGTGCCAGCAGCCACCGTCAGCGCTCCTCCTACGAGCAGTACTTC	CASSHRQRSSYEQYF
TRBV20-1	.	TRBJ2-4	.	TGCAGTGCTCGTGGCGAGTACTTC	CSARGEYF
TRBV20-1	.	TRBJ1-4	.	TGCAGTGCTAGGGCTGAAAAACTGTTTTTT	CSARAEKLFF
TRBV6-5	.	TRBJ1-2	.	TGTGCCAGCAGTAACGGGTTCTATGGCTACACCTTC	CASSNGFYGYTF
TRBV7-6	.	TRBJ2-2	TRBD2	TGTGCCAGCTCCGAAGGCAGCGGGATCCCCGCGAACACCGGGGAGCTGTTTTTT	CASSEGSGIPANTGELFF
TRBV7-8	.	TRBJ1-3	.	TGTGCCAGCAGCCCCGCCTGGAGCTCTGGAAACACCATATATTTT	CASSPAWSSGNTIYF
TRBV19	.	TRBJ2-7	TRBD1	TGTGCCAGTATCTCCAGGGGGCCCCCCTACGAGCAGTACTTC	CASISRGPPYEQYF
TRBV9	.	TRBJ1-3	.	TGTGCCAGCAGCGTCTCACAGGGCTCTGGAAACACCATATATTTT	CASSVSQGSGNTIYF
TRBV7-9	.	TRBJ1-2	TRBD1	TGTGCCAGCAGCCCGACAGGGGAGGGTGACTACACCTTC	CASSPTGEGDYTF
TRBV5-4	.	TRBJ1-1	TRBD1	TGTGCCAGCAGCCCCGGGACAGGGGGCGCTCGGACTGAAGCTTTCTTT	CASSPGTGGARTEAFF
TRBV27	once	TRBJ1-6	.	TGTGCCAGCAGGGGGGTTTCCTATAATTCACCCCTCCACTTT	CASRGVSYNSPLHF
TRBV19	.	TRBJ1-5	.	TGTGCCAGTAGTATTAAGGGACAACGCAATCAGCCCCAGCATTTT	CASSIKGQRNQPQHF
TRBV10-3	.	TRBJ2-7	.	TGTGCCATCAGTGTACTACGGGACTCAGACTACGAGCAGTACTTC	CAISVLRDSDYEQYF
TRBV30	.	TRBJ1-1	.	TGTGCCTGGAGTAGTACCTCTGAAGCTTTCTTT	CAWSSTSEAFF
TRBV5-1	.	TRBJ2-3	TRBD2	TGCGCCAGCAGCGCCACTAGCGGTCCCACAGATACGCAGTATTTT	CASSATSGPTDTQYF
TRBV7-3	.	TRBJ1-1	.	TGTGCCAGCAGCTTCTTCGGACAAACTGAAGCTTTCTTT	CASSFFGQTEAFF
TRBV13	.	TRBJ1-2	.	TGTGCCAGCAGCCCGCTACAGGGTTCCTATGGCTACACCTTC	CASSPLQGSYGYTF
TRBV30	.	TRBJ1-6	.	TGTGCCTGGAGTGTCTTTGCGGATGACTCCTATAATTCACCCCTCCACTTT	CAWSVFADDSYNSPLHF
TRBV2	.	TRBJ2-3	.	TGTGCCAGCCTTAGCGGCAGCACAGATACGCAGTATTTT	CASLSGSTDTQYF
TRBV25-1	.	TRBJ2-3	.	TGTGCCAGCAGTGGGACCAACGGAGGGCCAGATACGCAGTATTTT	CASSGTNGGPDTQYF
TRBV4-1	.	TRBJ2-2	.	TGCGCCAGCAGCCTCCCATCAGCAGGGGTGGGCACCGGGGAGCTGTTTTTT	CASSLPSAGVGTGELFF
TRBV10-3	.	TRBJ1-2	TRBD1	TGTGCCATCAACAAACAGGGGCTTGAGAGGTACACCTTC	CAINKQGLERYTF
TRBV18	.	TRBJ1-1	.	TGTGCCAGCTCGGCCTACCAGGTCCATGAAGCTTTCTTT	CASSAYQVHEAFF
TRBV19	.	TRBJ2-3	.	TGTGCCAGTATTGGGGTCACAGATACGCAGTATTTT	CASIGVTDTQYF
TRBV28	once	TRBJ1-6	.	TGTGCCAGCAGTCAACAGGGAACACCCCTCCACTTT	CASSQQGTPLHF
TRBV5-1	.	TRBJ1-1	.	TGCGCCAGCAGCTTAGGGGGGACCCACACTGAAGCTTTCTTT	CASSLGGTHTEAFF
TRBV14	once	TRBJ1-3	TRBD1	TGTGCCAGCAGCCAGGACAGGATAGACACCATATATTTT	CASSQDRIDTIYF
TRBV11-3	.	TRBJ2-5	.	TGTGCCAGCAGCTTAGACAGGATTTCGACCCAGTACTTC	CASSLDRISTQYF
TRBV29-1	.	TRBJ1-2	TRBD1	TGCAGCGGAGGGGACAGGGAAGACTATGGCTACACCTTC	CSGGDREDYGYTF
TRBV7-2	.	TRBJ2-5	.	TGTGCCAGCATCTTACGGGAGACCCAGTACTTC	CASILRETQYF
TRBV29-1	.	TRBJ2-7	.	TGCAGCGTTTACGTGGACAGAGCCCCCCACGAGCAGTACTTC	CSVYVDRAPHEQYF
TRBV27	.	TRBJ2-5	TRBD1	TGTGCCAGCAGTTTAAGGGGACAGGTTACAAAAGAGACCCAGTACTTC	CASSLRGQVTKETQYF
TRBV11-2	.	TRBJ2-1	TRBD2	TGTGCCAGCAGCATCCGACTAGCGGGAGCGGGGAATGAGCAGTTCTTC	CASSIRLAGAGNEQFF
TRBV6-6	.	TRBJ2-7	TRBD1	TGTGCCAGCAGATTGACAGGGATGGCCTACGAGCAGTACTTC	CASRLTGMAYEQYF
TRBV5-1	.	TRBJ1-3	.	TGCGCCAGCAGCCCCGAATACCTCTCTGGAAACACCATATATTTT	CASSPEYLSGNTIYF
TRBV27	.	TRBJ2-7	TRBD1	TGTGCCAGCAGCCCCGGGACAGGCCTCCGGGGAGAGCAGTACTTC	CASSPGTGLRGEQYF
TRBV28	.	TRBJ2-5	.	TGTGCCAGCAGTTTTCCAGGGGAAGAGACCCAGTACTTC	CASSFPGEETQYF
TRBV2	few	TRBJ1-6	.	TGTGCCAGCAGTCCCTTACTGACGGGATATTCACCCCTCCACTTT	CASSPLLTGYSPLHF
TRBV5-6	.	TRBJ1-6	TRBD1	TGTGCCAGCAGCCGAACCGGGACAGGGAATTCACCCCTCCACTTT	CASSRTGTGNSPLHF
TRBV10-3	.	TRBJ2-7	.	TGTGCCATCAGTGACGGTCAGGGCTCCTACGAGCAGTACTTC	CAISDGQGSYEQYF
TRBV5-6	.	TRBJ2-5	.	TGTGCCAGCAGCCTTCTCCGAGGGTACCAAGAGACCCAGTACTTC	CASSLLRGYQETQYF